This T cell receptor beta chain comes out of a study of metastatic and nonmetastatic thyroid tumors. TCRdb re-analyzed the PCR reads using MiXCR. The repertoire includes around 14,000 clones, roughly 24% of them detected once, and approximately 8.4% sits in the top ten. There are a few counts of this clone. V dropped 3 bases and J dropped 4 bases, with 10 bases sitting between them. Germline CDR1 and CDR2: MNHNS and SASEGT. This CDR3 is built from 14 residues. None of the patients had undergone any treatment ahead of thyroid surgery. This TCR was sampled from a female donor with papillary thyroid cancer or a benign thyroid nodule (not recorded which). Some clones in this sample may be carry-over from other donors' samples. The genes are TRBV6-1 and TRBJ1-3; TRBD1 is a possible D gene (6 bases). What was sequenced was tumor tissue. The CDR3 DNA follows: TGTGCCAGCAGTGACGAAGGGACAGGAAACACCATATATTTT. Translating it yields CASSDEGTGNTIYF.